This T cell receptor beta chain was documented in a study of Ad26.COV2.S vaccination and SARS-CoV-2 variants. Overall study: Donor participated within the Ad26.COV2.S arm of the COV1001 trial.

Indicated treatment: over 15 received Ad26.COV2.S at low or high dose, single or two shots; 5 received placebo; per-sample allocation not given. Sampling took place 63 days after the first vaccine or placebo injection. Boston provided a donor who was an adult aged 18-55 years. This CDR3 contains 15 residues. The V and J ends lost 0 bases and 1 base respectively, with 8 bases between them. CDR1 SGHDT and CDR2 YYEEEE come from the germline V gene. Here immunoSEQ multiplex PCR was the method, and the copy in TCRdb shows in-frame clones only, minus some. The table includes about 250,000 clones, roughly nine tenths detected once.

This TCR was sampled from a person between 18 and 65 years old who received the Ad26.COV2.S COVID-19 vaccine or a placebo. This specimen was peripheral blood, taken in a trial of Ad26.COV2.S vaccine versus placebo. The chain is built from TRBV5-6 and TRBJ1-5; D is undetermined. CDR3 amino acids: CASSLAGRSNQPQHF. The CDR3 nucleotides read TGTGCCAGCAGCTTGGCCGGCAGGAGCAATCAGCCCCAGCATTTT.